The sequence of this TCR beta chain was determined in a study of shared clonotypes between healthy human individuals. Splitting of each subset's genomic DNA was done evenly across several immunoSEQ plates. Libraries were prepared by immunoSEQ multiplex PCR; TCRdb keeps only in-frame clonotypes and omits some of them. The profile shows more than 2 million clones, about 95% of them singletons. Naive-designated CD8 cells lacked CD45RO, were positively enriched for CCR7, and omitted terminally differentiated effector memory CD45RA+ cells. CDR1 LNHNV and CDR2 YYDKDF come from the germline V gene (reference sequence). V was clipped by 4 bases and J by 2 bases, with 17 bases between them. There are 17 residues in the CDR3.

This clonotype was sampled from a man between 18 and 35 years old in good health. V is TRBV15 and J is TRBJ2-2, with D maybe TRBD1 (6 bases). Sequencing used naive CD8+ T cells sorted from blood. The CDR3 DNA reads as TGTGCCACCAGCACGACCATTAGGACAGATAACACCGGGGAGCTGTTTTTT. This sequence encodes CATSTTIRTDNTGELFF.